This T cell receptor beta chain was recorded in a study of blood T cells in healthy people across ages. Using a J-beta primer mix together with a sample-barcoded 5' primer, a second PCR was run for roughly 6 to 12 cycles. MiXCR, run by TCRdb on the 5' RACE reads, gives a single entry per CDR3 protein. The data hold more than 450,000 distinct CDR3 sequences, with over 25% observed a single time. Roughly 10 milliliters was the volume of peripheral blood drawn from each donor. This CDR3 has 13 amino acids. Trimming at V came to 8 bases and at J to 5 bases, leaving 5 bases not matched to a gene. The germline V gene has CDR1 SEHNR and CDR2 FQNEAQ (reference sequence). The same specimen was also included in a second study, on T cells of mothers and their children. This second study notes: Samples were provided by three healthy Caucasian mothers and their six children.

Sequencing was done on a sample of blood. The TCR was taken from a boy aged 2 to 10 in good health. The chain joins TRBV7-9 to TRBJ2-3; 9 bases fit TRBD1. CDR3 residues: CASGDRVRDTQYF. As DNA, the CDR3 is TGTGCCAGCGGGGACAGGGTGAGAGATACGCAGTATTTT.